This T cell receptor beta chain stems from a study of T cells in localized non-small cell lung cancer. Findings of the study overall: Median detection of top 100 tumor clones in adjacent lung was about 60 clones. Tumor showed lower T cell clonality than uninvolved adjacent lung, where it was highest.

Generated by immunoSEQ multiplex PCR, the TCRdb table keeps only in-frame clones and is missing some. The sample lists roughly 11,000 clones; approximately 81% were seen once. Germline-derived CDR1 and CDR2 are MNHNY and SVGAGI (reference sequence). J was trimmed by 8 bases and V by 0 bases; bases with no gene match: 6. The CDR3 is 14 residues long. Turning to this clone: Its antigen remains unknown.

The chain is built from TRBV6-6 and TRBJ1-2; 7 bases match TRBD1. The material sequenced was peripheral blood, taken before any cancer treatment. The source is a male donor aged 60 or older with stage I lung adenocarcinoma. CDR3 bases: TGTGCCAGCAGTTACTCGACAGGGTCGCGGGGCTACACCTTC. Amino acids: CASSYSTGSRGYTF.